This entry is about one T cell receptor beta chain. Source study methods: Estimates of nucleated cell counts were drawn from the amplification of reference gene primers. Data came from immunoSEQ multiplex PCR; TCRdb stores just in-frame clones and leaves some out. D and trimming were read from the DNA, whereas the V and J calls and clone size are those reported in that table. The sample lists around 150,000 clones, about 80% occurring once. The CDR3 contains 13 residues. Per germline, CDR1 LGHDT and CDR2 YNNKEL (reference sequence). V lost 4 bases and J lost 3, with 9 bases in between. These data belong to a study of blood T cell repertoires in COVID-19. Study information: The United States, Italy and Spain supplied acute and convalescent COVID-19 samples. T cells, B-cell-depleted T cells, or PBMCs provided the cDNA or gDNA that served as material.

The TCR was taken from a man in his fifties or sixties with acute or convalescent COVID-19. This chain links TRBV3-1 (or the pseudogene TRBV3-2) with TRBJ2-5; D gene ambiguous. Material for sequencing was peripheral blood. Here the CDR3 DNA reads TGTGCCAGCAGCCGGTCTAGGAAAGAGACCCAGTACTTC. It specifies CASSRSRKETQYF.